In this sample, the clone carrying this T cell receptor beta chain turned up a few times. Its matching antigen is unknown. Germline-derived CDR1 and CDR2 are SGHRS and YFSETQ. This CDR3 contains 17 residues. Trimming took 0 bases from V and 8 from J; bases not matched to a gene: 13. The entry originates in a study of T-cell reconstitution after alpha-beta-depleted transplantation in children. General study findings and limits: The origin of high day-60 TCRbeta diversity in some patients lay in surviving recipient T cells and thymic progenitors. Expanded clones from the graft, numbering several hundred, reportedly supplied alpha-beta T cells about two months after transplant. Diversity and T-cell counts at one year after transplant derived mostly from new T cells.

Unique molecular identifiers featured in how the TCRbeta library was prepared. MiXCR was run by TCRdb on the PCR reads, yielding one entry per CDR3 protein. The table shows 540,000 or so distinct CDR3 sequences, with 20% to 25% occurring only once. The rearrangement joins TRBV5-1 to TRBJ2-1, with 8 bases matching TRBD2. The clonotype originates from a boy younger than two who had a stem cell transplant for acute myeloid leukemia, so the T cells may come from the graft donor. The source was PBMCs, mostly from graft donor cells, collected 360 days after TCRalphabeta/CD19-depleted stem cell transplant. CDR3 in DNA: TGCGCCAGCAGCTTGGCGTTAACGGGACTAGTGAACCATGAGCAGTTCTTC. It yields the protein CASSLALTGLVNHEQFF.